This TCR beta chain was profiled in a study of blood T cell repertoires in COVID-19. Study-wide context: Spain, Italy and the United States supplied samples that represented acute and convalescent COVID-19. In each case, the material was cDNA or gDNA derived from T cells, B-cell-depleted T cells, or PBMCs.

Using immunoSEQ multiplex PCR, the repertoire was profiled, and TCRdb retains in-frame clones only, with some absent. This sample has fewer than 120,000 clones, with roughly 76% found just once. The germline V and J ends were trimmed by 2 bases and 7 bases, with 15 bases remaining between them. Per germline, CDR1 ENHRY and CDR2 SYGVKD. CDR3 size: 16 residues. The sequence was collected from a woman aged 55-75 years with acute or convalescent COVID-19. V is TRBV10-3 and J is TRBJ1-6; D is perhaps TRBD1 (6 bases). Material for sequencing was peripheral blood. The CDR3 reads CAISEKDRPKNSPLHF. The CDR3 DNA follows: TGTGCCATCAGTGAGAAGGACAGACCTAAGAATTCACCCCTCCACTTT.